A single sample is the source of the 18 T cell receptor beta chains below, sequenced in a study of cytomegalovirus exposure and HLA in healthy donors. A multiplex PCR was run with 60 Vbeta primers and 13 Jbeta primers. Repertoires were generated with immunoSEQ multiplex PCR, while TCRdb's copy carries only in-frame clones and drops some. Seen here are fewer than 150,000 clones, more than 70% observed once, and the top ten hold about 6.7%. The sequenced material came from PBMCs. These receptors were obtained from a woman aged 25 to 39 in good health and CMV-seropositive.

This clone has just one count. This CDR3 is CASSLALGGGATDTQYF. CDR3 DNA sequence: TGTGCCAGCAGCTTGGCCCTAGGCGGGGGGGCCACAGATACGCAGTATTTT. The gene calls are TRBV5-4 and TRBJ2-3, with TRBD2 matching over 9 bases. This CDR3 comprises 17 residues. The V gene's germline CDR1 is SGHNT and CDR2 YYREEE (reference sequence). With V trimmed by 0 bases and J by 2 bases, 7 bases remained unmatched.

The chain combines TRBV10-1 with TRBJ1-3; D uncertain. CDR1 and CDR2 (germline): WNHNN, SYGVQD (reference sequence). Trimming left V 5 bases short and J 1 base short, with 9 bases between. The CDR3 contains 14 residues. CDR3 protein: CASSCGDSGNTIYF. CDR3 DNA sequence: TGCGCCAGCAGTTGCGGGGATTCTGGAAACACCATATATTTT.

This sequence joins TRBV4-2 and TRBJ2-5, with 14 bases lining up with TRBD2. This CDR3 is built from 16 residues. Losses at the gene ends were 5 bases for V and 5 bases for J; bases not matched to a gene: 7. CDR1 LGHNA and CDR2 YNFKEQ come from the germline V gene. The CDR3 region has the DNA TGTGCCAGCAGCGACACCAGGACTAGCGGGAGGGAGACCCAGTACTTC. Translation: CASSDTRTSGRETQYF.

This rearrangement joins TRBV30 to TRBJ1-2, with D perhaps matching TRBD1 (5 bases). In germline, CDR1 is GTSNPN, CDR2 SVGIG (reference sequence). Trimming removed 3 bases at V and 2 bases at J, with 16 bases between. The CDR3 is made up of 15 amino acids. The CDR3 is CAWSSGHFSNYGYTF. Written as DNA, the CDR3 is TGTGCCTGGAGCTCCGGACATTTTTCCAACTATGGCTACACCTTC.

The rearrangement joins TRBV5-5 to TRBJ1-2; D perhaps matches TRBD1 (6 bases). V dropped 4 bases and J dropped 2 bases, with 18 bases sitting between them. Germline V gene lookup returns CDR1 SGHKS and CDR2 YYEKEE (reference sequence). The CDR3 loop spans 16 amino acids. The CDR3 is CASSPYPDRLNYGYTF. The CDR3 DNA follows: TGTGCCAGCAGCCCCTACCCGGACAGACTAAACTATGGCTACACCTTC.

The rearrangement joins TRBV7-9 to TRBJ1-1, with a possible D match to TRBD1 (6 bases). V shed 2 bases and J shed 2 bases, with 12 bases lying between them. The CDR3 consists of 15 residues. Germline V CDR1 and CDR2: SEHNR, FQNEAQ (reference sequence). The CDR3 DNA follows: TGTGCCAGCAGCTTAAACACAGGGATTAACACTGAAGCTTTCTTT. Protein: CASSLNTGINTEAFF.

CDR3 sequence (DNA): TGTGCCTGGGGCAGGGTGGGTTGGGGTACTGAAGCTTTCTTT. Encoded protein: CAWGRVGWGTEAFF. V usage is TRBV30 and J usage is TRBJ1-1, with D perhaps TRBD1 (5 bases). Trimming left V 5 bases short and J 5 bases short, with 18 bases between. In germline, CDR1 is GTSNPN, CDR2 SVGIG (reference sequence). The CDR3 spans 14 residues.

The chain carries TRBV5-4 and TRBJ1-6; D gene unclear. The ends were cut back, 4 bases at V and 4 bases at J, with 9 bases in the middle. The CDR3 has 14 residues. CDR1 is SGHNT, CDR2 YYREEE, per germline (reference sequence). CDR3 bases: TGTGCCAGCAGCCCCAAGCCATATAATTCACCCCTCCACTTT. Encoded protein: CASSPKPYNSPLHF.

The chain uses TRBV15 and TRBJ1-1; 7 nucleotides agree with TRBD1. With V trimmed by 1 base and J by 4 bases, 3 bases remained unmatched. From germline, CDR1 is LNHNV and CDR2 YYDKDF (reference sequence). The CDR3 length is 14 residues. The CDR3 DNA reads TGTGCCACCAGCAGAGTAGACAGGGTCACTGAAGCTTTCTTT. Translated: CATSRVDRVTEAFF. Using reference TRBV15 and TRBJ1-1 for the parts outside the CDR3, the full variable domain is DAMVIQNPRYQVTQFGKPVTLSCSQTLNHNVMYWYQQKSSQAPKLLFHYYDKDFNNEADTPDNFQSRRPNTSFCFLDIRSPGLGDTAMYLCATSRVDRVTEAFFGQGTRLTVV.

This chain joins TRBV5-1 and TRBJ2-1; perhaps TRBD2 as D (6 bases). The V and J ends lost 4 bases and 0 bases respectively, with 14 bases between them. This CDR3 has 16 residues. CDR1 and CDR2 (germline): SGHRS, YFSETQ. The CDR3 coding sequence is TGCGCCAGCAGCCCAACCGCGGGGACCTCCTACAATGAGCAGTTCTTC. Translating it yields CASSPTAGTSYNEQFF.

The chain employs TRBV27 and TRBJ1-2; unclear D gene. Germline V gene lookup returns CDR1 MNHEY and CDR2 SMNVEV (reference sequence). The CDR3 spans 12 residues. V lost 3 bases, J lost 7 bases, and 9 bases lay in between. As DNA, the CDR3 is TGTGCCAGCAGTTTCCCTGGGAGTGGCTACACCTTC. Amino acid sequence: CASSFPGSGYTF.

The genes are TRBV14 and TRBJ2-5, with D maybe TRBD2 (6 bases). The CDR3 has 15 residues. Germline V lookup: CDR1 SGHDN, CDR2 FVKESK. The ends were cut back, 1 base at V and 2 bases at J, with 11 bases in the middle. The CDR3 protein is CASSQALRGQETQYF. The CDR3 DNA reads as TGTGCCAGCAGCCAAGCTCTGCGGGGTCAAGAGACCCAGTACTTC.

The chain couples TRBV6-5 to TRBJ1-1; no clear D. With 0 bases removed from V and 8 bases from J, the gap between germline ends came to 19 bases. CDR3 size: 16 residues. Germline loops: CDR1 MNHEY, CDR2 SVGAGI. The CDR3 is CASSYSAYIVSFEAFF. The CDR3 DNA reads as TGTGCCAGCAGTTACTCGGCGTACATTGTTAGCTTCGAAGCTTTCTTT.

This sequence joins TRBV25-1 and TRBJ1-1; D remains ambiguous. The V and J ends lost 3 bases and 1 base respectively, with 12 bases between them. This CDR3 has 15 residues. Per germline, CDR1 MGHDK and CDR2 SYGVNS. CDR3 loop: CASSDPGGGNTEAFF. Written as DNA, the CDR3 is TGTGCCAGCAGTGACCCCGGTGGAGGGAACACTGAAGCTTTCTTT.

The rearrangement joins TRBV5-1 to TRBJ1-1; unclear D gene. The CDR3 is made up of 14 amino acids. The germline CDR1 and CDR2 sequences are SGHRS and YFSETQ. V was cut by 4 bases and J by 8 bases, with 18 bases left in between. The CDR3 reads CASSPGVGFLEAFF. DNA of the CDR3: TGCGCCAGCAGCCCCGGGGTCGGTTTCCTCGAAGCTTTCTTT.

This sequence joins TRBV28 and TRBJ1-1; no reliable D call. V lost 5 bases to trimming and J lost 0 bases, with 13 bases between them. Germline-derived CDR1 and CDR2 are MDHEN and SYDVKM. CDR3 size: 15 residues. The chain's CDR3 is CASSTPGQLNTEAFF. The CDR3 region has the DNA TGTGCCAGCAGTACCCCTGGGCAGCTGAACACTGAAGCTTTCTTT.

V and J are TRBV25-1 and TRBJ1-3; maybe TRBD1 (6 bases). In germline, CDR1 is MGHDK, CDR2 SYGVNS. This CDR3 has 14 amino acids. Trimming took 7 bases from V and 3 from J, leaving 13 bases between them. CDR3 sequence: CASTRDTHGNTIYF. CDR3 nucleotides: TGTGCCAGCACACGGGACACACATGGAAACACCATATATTTT.

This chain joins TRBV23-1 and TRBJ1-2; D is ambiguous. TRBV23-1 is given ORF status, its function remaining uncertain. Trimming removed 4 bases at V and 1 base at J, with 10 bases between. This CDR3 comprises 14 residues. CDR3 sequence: CASSLKAINYGYTF. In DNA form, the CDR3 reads TGCGCCAGCAGTCTGAAAGCCATTAACTATGGCTACACCTTC.